A selection of T cell receptor beta chains follows, all from one sample in a study of cytotoxic CD8 clonotypes in ibrutinib-treated CLL. Here immunoSEQ multiplex PCR was the method, and the copy in TCRdb shows in-frame clones only, minus some. The data show under 200,000 clones, 81% seen once. Here the sequenced sample was PBMCs, taken after 12 months of ibrutinib treatment. The receptors stem from a human donor with chronic lymphocytic leukemia. The CDR3 runs from the conserved cysteine through the conserved F or W. Each record gives: clone size, J gene, D gene, V gene, CDR3 protein, CDR3 DNA. A D gene is named only where the DNA matches it firmly. Not all rows give a size; the values are once, few, many and, for expanded clones, a class.

. | TRBJ1-4 | TRBD1 | TRBV7-2 | CASSNPRGQDEKLFF | TGTGCCAGCAGCAACCCACGGGGACAGGATGAAAAACTGTTTTTT
. | TRBJ2-7 | TRBD1 | TRBV6-6 | CASRRTGGDEQYF | TGTGCCAGCAGGAGGACAGGGGGCGACGAGCAGTACTTC
. | TRBJ2-4 | . | TRBV7-2 | CASSSGNRDIQYF | TGTGCCAGCAGCTCGGGAAACCGGGACATTCAGTACTTC
once | TRBJ1-1 | . | TRBV18 | CASSPRGLAEAFF | TGTGCCAGCTCACCTAGGGGATTGGCTGAAGCTTTCTTT
many | TRBJ2-7 | . | TRBV27 | CASSLKAEGPYEQYF | TGTGCCAGCAGTTTAAAGGCTGAGGGACCCTACGAGCAGTACTTC
. | TRBJ2-5 | TRBD2 | TRBV6-1 | CASSVGLAGTGETQYF | TGTGCCAGCAGTGTCGGACTAGCGGGGACGGGGGAGACCCAGTACTTC
. | TRBJ2-7 | . | TRBV13 | CASSLGGWGRATYEQYF | TGTGCCAGCAGCTTAGGGGGTTGGGGCAGGGCGACCTACGAGCAGTACTTC
. | TRBJ1-2 | . | TRBV27 | CASSLSGYGYTF | TGTGCCAGCAGTTTATCCGGGTATGGCTACACCTTC
. | TRBJ2-7 | TRBD2 | TRBV28 | CASRTSGTSGRTEQYF | TGTGCCAGCAGAACCTCCGGGACTAGCGGGAGAACCGAGCAGTACTTC
. | TRBJ1-5 | . | TRBV29-1 | CSVEESGKNQPQHF | TGCAGCGTTGAAGAGAGTGGCAAGAATCAGCCCCAGCATTTT
. | TRBJ2-3 | . | TRBV5-1 | CASSLALRVADTQYF | TGCGCCAGCAGCTTGGCCCTCAGGGTCGCAGATACGCAGTATTTT
. | TRBJ1-4 | TRBD1 | TRBV27 | CASSSDRGPRSREKLFF | TGTGCCAGCAGTTCGGACAGGGGTCCCCGCTCTAGAGAAAAACTGTTTTTT
. | TRBJ2-6 | . | TRBV5-4 | CASSRGTDVSGANVLTF | TGTGCCAGCAGCCGGGGGACAGACGTATCTGGGGCCAACGTCCTGACTTTC
. | TRBJ1-3 | TRBD1 | TRBV7-2 | CASSMDRIGNTIYF | TGTGCCAGCAGCATGGACAGGATTGGAAACACCATATATTTT
. | TRBJ2-7 | . | TRBV7-2 | CASSQEVFSTYEQYF | TGTGCCAGCAGCCAGGAGGTTTTCAGCACGTACGAGCAGTACTTC
. | TRBJ2-2 | . | TRBV7-8 | CASSMGTVFSTGELFF | TGTGCCAGCAGCATGGGAACTGTGTTCAGCACCGGGGAGCTGTTTTTT
. | TRBJ2-1 | . | TRBV4-2 | CASSQAARSSYNEQFF | TGTGCCAGCAGCCAAGCCGCTAGGAGCTCCTACAATGAGCAGTTCTTC
. | TRBJ2-7 | TRBD1 | TRBV28 | CASRSTGAVYEQYF | TGTGCCAGCAGATCGACAGGGGCTGTATACGAGCAGTACTTC
. | TRBJ1-4 | TRBD1 | TRBV19 | CASSRSGGTGYEKLFF | TGTGCCAGTAGCAGATCAGGGGGTACAGGATACGAAAAACTGTTTTTT
. | TRBJ1-1 | . | TRBV28 | CASSLSVPEAFF | TGTGCCAGCAGTTTATCGGTTCCTGAAGCTTTCTTT
. | TRBJ2-3 | TRBD2 | TRBV28 | CASEHGRDTDTQYF | TGTGCCAGCGAGCACGGGAGGGATACAGATACGCAGTATTTT
. | TRBJ1-3 | . | TRBV28 | CASSFGVQPGNTIYF | TGTGCCAGCAGTTTCGGGGTACAACCTGGAAACACCATATATTTT
. | TRBJ1-3 | TRBD1 | TRBV19 | CASSLSWTGRGNTIYF | TGTGCCAGTAGTTTATCCTGGACAGGGAGAGGAAACACCATATATTTT
. | TRBJ2-7 | . | TRBV7-9 | CASRFGSEQYF | TGTGCCAGCCGCTTCGGGTCCGAGCAGTACTTC
. | TRBJ2-3 | . | TRBV5-1 | CASSLSRTDTQYF | TGCGCCAGCAGCTTGTCCCGGACAGATACGCAGTATTTT
. | TRBJ1-2 | . | TRBV30 | CAWSSTLYGYTF | TGTGCCTGGAGTTCGACCCTCTATGGCTACACCTTC
many | TRBJ2-3 | . | TRBV4-2 | CASSPGTYTDTQYF | TGTGCCAGCAGCCCGGGGACCTACACAGATACGCAGTATTTT
. | TRBJ1-1 | TRBD1 | TRBV15 | CATSRDRGSTEAFF | TGTGCCACCAGCAGGGACAGGGGGTCGACTGAAGCTTTCTTT
. | TRBJ2-7 | . | TRBV7-7 | CASSRPYLGISYEQYF | TGTGCTAGCAGCCGGCCTTATCTGGGCATCTCCTACGAGCAGTACTTC
. | TRBJ1-2 | TRBD1 | TRBV6-5 | CATGDWTGGGYTF | TGTGCCACCGGGGATTGGACAGGGGGTGGCTACACCTTC
. | TRBJ1-4 | TRBD1 | TRBV5-1 | CASSLRTGNEKLFF | TGCGCCAGCAGCCTCAGGACAGGGAATGAAAAACTGTTTTTT
. | TRBJ1-3 | TRBD1 | TRBV6-5 | CASSSDRANTIYF | TGTGCCAGCAGTTCGGACAGGGCAAACACCATATATTTT
. | TRBJ1-2 | . | TRBV6-6 | CASSNTGSYTF | TGTGCCAGCAGTAATACAGGGAGCTACACCTTC
. | TRBJ2-5 | . | TRBV9 | CASSVGQGHTQYF | TGTGCCAGCAGCGTAGGGCAGGGACATACCCAGTACTTC
once | TRBJ2-1 | . | TRBV4-3 | CASSLLRDHHNEQFF | TGCGCCAGCAGCTTACTTCGGGACCATCACAATGAGCAGTTCTTC
. | TRBJ2-1 | . | TRBV7-2 | CASSRFQGNEQFF | TGTGCCAGCAGCCGATTTCAGGGGAATGAGCAGTTCTTC
. | TRBJ2-6 | . | TRBV28 | CASSTGLFNSGANVLTF | TGTGCCAGCAGCACGGGGCTTTTTAACTCTGGGGCCAACGTCCTGACTTTC
. | TRBJ2-1 | . | TRBV4-3 | CASSQEREYMSNEQFF | TGCGCCAGCAGCCAAGAACGGGAATACATGAGCAATGAGCAGTTCTTC
. | TRBJ1-1 | . | TRBV30 | CAWSAGVTEAFF | TGTGCCTGGAGTGCCGGGGTCACTGAAGCTTTCTTT
. | TRBJ2-7 | . | TRBV5-1 | CASSLAGGQVNYEQYF | TGCGCCAGCAGCTTGGCCGGCGGGCAGGTCAACTACGAGCAGTACTTC
. | TRBJ1-4 | TRBD1 | TRBV2 | CASTGQGATNEKLFF | TGTGCCAGCACGGGACAGGGCGCAACTAATGAAAAACTGTTTTTT
. | TRBJ2-1 | . | TRBV28 | CASISTVGLGEQFF | TGTGCCAGCATTAGTACGGTAGGGTTGGGTGAGCAGTTCTTC
. | TRBJ2-7 | . | TRBV6-5 | CASREKLEQYF | TGTGCCAGCCGTGAGAAGTTGGAGCAGTACTTC
. | TRBJ1-2 | . | TRBV27 | CASSLSKVVTF | TGTGCCAGCAGTTTATCGAAAGTGGTCACCTTC
once | TRBJ1-5 | . | TRBV5-6 | CASSLFRDGYNQPQHF | TGTGCCAGCAGCTTGTTCAGGGACGGATACAATCAGCCCCAGCATTTT
. | TRBJ1-4 | TRBD1 | TRBV7-9 | CASSFGTGGNLNEKLFF | TGTGCCAGCAGCTTCGGGACAGGGGGGAACTTAAATGAAAAACTGTTTTTT
. | TRBJ1-2 | . | TRBV6-5 | CASSETNYGYTF | TGTGCCAGCAGTGAGACAAACTATGGCTACACCTTC
. | TRBJ2-3 | . | TRBV4-3 | CASSPDPWKMTDTQYF | TGCGCCAGCAGTCCAGACCCCTGGAAGATGACAGATACGCAGTATTTT
. | TRBJ2-3 | . | TRBV4-2 | CASSQEGDRTDTQYF | TGTGCCAGCAGCCAAGAAGGCGATAGAACAGATACGCAGTATTTT
. | TRBJ2-1 | . | TRBV10-3 | CAISESAEQFF | TGTGCCATCAGTGAGTCTGCTGAGCAGTTCTTC
. | TRBJ1-4 | . | TRBV19 | CASRELRGNNEKLFF | TGTGCCAGTAGGGAGCTCAGGGGAAATAATGAAAAACTGTTTTTT
. | TRBJ2-3 | . | TRBV9 | CASSPPSRTDTQYF | TGTGCCAGCAGCCCCCCTAGCCGCACAGATACGCAGTATTTT
. | TRBJ1-6 | . | TRBV6-1 | CASSALGGPYNSPLHF | TGTGCCAGCAGTGCATTAGGGGGTCCCTATAATTCACCCCTCCACTTT
. | TRBJ2-7 | . | TRBV2 | CASSVNTGLYEQYF | TGTGCCAGCAGTGTAAACACAGGCTTATACGAGCAGTACTTC
. | TRBJ1-6 | . | TRBV2 | CASSEVNTHSPLHF | TGTGCCAGCAGTGAAGTCAACACGCACTCACCCCTCCACTTT
. | TRBJ2-7 | TRBD2 | TRBV18 | CASSPLTFLPGLATYEQYF | TGTGCCAGCTCACCACTAACATTCCTCCCGGGACTAGCGACCTACGAGCAGTACTTC
medium-sized | TRBJ1-2 | . | TRBV19 | CASNPGTAPYGYTF | TGTGCCAGTAACCCCGGGACCGCGCCTTATGGCTACACCTTC
. | TRBJ2-3 | . | TRBV4-1 | CASSRELRGRGTDTQYF | TGCGCCAGCAGCCGCGAGTTGCGGGGCCGGGGCACAGATACGCAGTATTTT